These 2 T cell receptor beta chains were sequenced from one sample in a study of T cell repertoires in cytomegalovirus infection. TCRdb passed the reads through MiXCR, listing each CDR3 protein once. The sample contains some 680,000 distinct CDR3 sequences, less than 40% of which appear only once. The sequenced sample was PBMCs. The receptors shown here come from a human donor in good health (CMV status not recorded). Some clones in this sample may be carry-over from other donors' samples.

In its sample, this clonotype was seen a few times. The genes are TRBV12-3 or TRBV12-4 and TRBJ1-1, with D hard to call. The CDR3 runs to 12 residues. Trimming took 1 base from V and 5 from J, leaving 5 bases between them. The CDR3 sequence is CASSLVQTEAFF. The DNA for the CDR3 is TGTGCCAGCAGTTTAGTCCAGACTGAAGCTTTCTTT.

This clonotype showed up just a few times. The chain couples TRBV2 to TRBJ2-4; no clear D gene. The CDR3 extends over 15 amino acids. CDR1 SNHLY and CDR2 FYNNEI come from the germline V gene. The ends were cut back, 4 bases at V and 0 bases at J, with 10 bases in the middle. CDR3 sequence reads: CASSGEQLAKNIQYF. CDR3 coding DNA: TGTGCCAGCAGTGGAGAACAGTTAGCCAAAAACATTCAGTACTTC.